The 8 T cell receptor beta chains listed next were all sequenced from one sample in a study of cytomegalovirus exposure and HLA in healthy donors. Primers: 60 Vbeta forward and 13 Jbeta reverse. Clones were read by immunoSEQ multiplex PCR, and TCRdb kept only the in-frame ones, dropping some. The sample yields over 35,000 clones, roughly 47% seen once. Specimen: PBMCs. Receptors were obtained from a human donor in good health.

This clone was seen a single time. The V and J genes are TRBV19 and TRBJ1-5; 8 nucleotides match TRBD1. The J segment lost 7 bases and the V segment lost 0 bases, leaving 5 bases of the junction unmatched. Germline V gene sequence: CDR1 LNHDA, CDR2 SQIVND (reference sequence). This CDR3 comprises 15 residues. Here the CDR3 DNA reads TGTGCCAGTAGTATAGAATCGACAGGGGTACAGCCCCAGCATTTT. It yields the protein CASSIESTGVQPQHF.

This clone was found a few times. The rearrangement joins TRBV19 to TRBJ1-1; 7 positions match TRBD1. The germline gives CDR1 LNHDA, CDR2 SQIVND (reference sequence). The CDR3 runs to 16 residues. The trim removed 6 bases at V and 0 bases at J, leaving 10 bases unmatched. In nucleotides, the CDR3 is TGTGCCAGTAGCCAAGGCATAACAGGGGTGAACACTGAAGCTTTCTTT. Translation: CASSQGITGVNTEAFF.

This chain links TRBV7-3 with TRBJ2-3; a weak D match, TRBD1 (5 bases). The germline V gene encodes CDR1 SGHTA and CDR2 FQGTGA. V was clipped by 3 bases and J by 0 bases, with 7 bases between them. This CDR3 has 14 amino acids. CDR3 in amino acids: CASSLTASTDTQYF. The CDR3 DNA sequence: TGTGCCAGCAGCTTGACAGCTAGCACAGATACGCAGTATTTT.

Only a few counts were recorded for this clone. The V call is TRBV11-2, the J call TRBJ1-2; the D gene is possibly TRBD1 (5 bases). Trimming stripped 1 base from V and 8 bases from J, with 14 bases between. CDR3 length: 14 residues. The germline gives CDR1 SGHAT, CDR2 FQNNGV. The CDR3 DNA reads TGTGCCAGCAGCTTAGCGGGGGGGGGTTCCGGCTACACCTTC. This sequence encodes CASSLAGGGSGYTF.

The sample holds a few counts of this clone. The chain links TRBV7-9 to TRBJ1-1, with TRBD1 matching 9 bases. The CDR3 has 14 residues. CDR1 and CDR2 (germline): SEHNR, FQNEAQ (reference sequence). V lost 5 bases and J lost 1; bases outside the gene matches: 2. CDR3 bases: TGTGCCAGCAGCAGGGGACAGGGGAACACTGAAGCTTTCTTT. This sequence encodes CASSRGQGNTEAFF.

This clone was found a few times. This chain links TRBV5-1 with TRBJ2-1; 10 nucleotides match TRBD2. Trimming removed 5 bases from V and 0 bases from J; junction bases left unmatched: 14. CDR3 length equals 19 residues. Germline CDR1 SGHRS, CDR2 YFSETQ. The CDR3 spells CASRMGLASATSSYNEQFF. The CDR3 DNA follows: TGCGCCAGCAGAATGGGACTAGCGAGCGCAACTAGCTCCTACAATGAGCAGTTCTTC.

This chain connects TRBV27 to TRBJ1-6; 8 nucleotides align to TRBD1. The CDR3 has 16 amino acids. Trimming removed 0 bases from V and 9 bases from J; junction bases left unmatched: 7. Germline CDR1 is MNHEY and CDR2 is SMNVEV (reference sequence). The DNA for the CDR3 is TGTGCCAGCAGTTTATCGCGGGACAGGCGTCGTTCACCCCTCCACTTT. It is translated as CASSLSRDRRRSPLHF.

The gene calls are TRBV4-3 and TRBJ2-5, with D possibly matching TRBD1 (6 bases). The CDR3 spans 15 residues. V gave up 1 base and J gave up 3 bases, with 12 bases separating them. The germline V gene encodes CDR1 LGHNA and CDR2 YSLEER. As DNA, the CDR3 is TGCGCCAGCAGCCAAGGTGGGGGCCTCAAAGAGACCCAGTACTTC. It encodes CASSQGGGLKETQYF.